This is a list of T cell receptor beta chains from one sample in a study of T-cell reconstitution after alpha-beta-depleted transplantation in children. MiXCR, applied by TCRdb to the PCR reads, yields one record per CDR3 protein. Of over 150,000 distinct CDR3 sequences listed, around 10% were seen once; the top ten hold roughly an eighth. This sample comprised PBMCs, obtained before TCRalphabeta/CD19-depleted stem cell transplant. These receptors were collected from a boy between 2 and 15 years old with acute myeloid leukemia, due to receive a stem cell transplant. The CDR3 runs from the conserved cysteine through the conserved F or W. Each record gives: J gene, clone size, D gene, V gene, CDR3 protein, CDR3 DNA. D genes are given only for firm matches. A clone size is listed for some rows: how often the clone was seen (once, few, many), or a class if it is expanded.

TRBJ2-3,many,NA,TRBV5-4,CASTLAASSTDTQYF,TGTGCCAGCACCTTAGCGGCCTCTAGCACAGATACGCAGTATTTT
TRBJ1-2,many,TRBD1,TRBV5-1,CASRLQGGLDYGYTF,TGCGCCAGCAGACTACAGGGGGGCCTCGACTATGGCTACACCTTC
TRBJ2-6,many,NA,TRBV5-1,CASSPAGANVLTF,TGCGCCAGCAGCCCGGCCGGGGCCAACGTCCTGACTTTC
TRBJ1-5,NA,NA,TRBV7-8,CASSLEAQFQPQHF,TGTGCCAGCAGCTTAGAAGCCCAATTTCAGCCCCAGCATTTT
TRBJ2-5,many,NA,TRBV27,CASSLGAGPGTQYF,TGTGCCAGCAGTTTAGGGGCCGGACCGGGGACCCAGTACTTC
TRBJ1-5,many,NA,TRBV6-5,CASSYSEGRNQPQHF,TGTGCCAGCAGTTACTCCGAGGGGCGCAATCAGCCCCAGCATTTT
TRBJ2-3,NA,TRBD2,TRBV18,CASSPPLGGTSGGPGTQYF,TGTGCCAGCTCACCACCGTTGGGAGGTACTAGCGGGGGCCCAGGTACGCAGTATTTT
TRBJ1-6,many,TRBD1,TRBV7-2,CASRKRQGRENSPLHF,TGTGCCAGCAGGAAACGACAGGGAAGAGAAAATTCACCCCTCCACTTT
TRBJ1-1,many,NA,TRBV5-5,CASSAYTEAFF,TGTGCCAGCAGCGCTTACACTGAAGCTTTCTTT
TRBJ1-5,NA,NA,TRBV6-1,CASTWGRDQPQHF,TGTGCCAGCACCTGGGGCAGGGATCAGCCCCAGCATTTT
TRBJ1-5,many,NA,TRBV14,CASSQESRGARLYSNQPQHF,TGTGCCAGCAGCCAAGAATCCCGGGGGGCGAGACTATATAGCAATCAGCCCCAGCATTTT
TRBJ2-5,few,NA,TRBV7-6,CASAVGGTQYF,TGTGCCAGCGCAGTGGGAGGGACCCAGTACTTC
TRBJ2-5,many,TRBD2,TRBV7-2,CASSLARLAGGIETQYF,TGTGCCAGCAGCTTAGCCAGACTAGCGGGGGGGATTGAGACCCAGTACTTC
TRBJ2-2,many,NA,TRBV7-6,CASSLGASAEKLSIAGELFF,TGTGCCAGCAGCTTAGGAGCTAGCGCGGAAAAACTTAGTATTGCCGGGGAGCTGTTTTTT
TRBJ1-6,many,NA,TRBV13,CASSGGRGPSSPLHF,TGTGCCAGCAGCGGCGGCCGGGGGCCCTCCTCACCCCTCCACTTT
TRBJ2-2,many,NA,TRBV12-3/TRBV12-4,CASRLPDGAAGELFF,TGTGCCAGCAGACTCCCGGACGGAGCGGCCGGGGAGCTGTTTTTT
TRBJ2-2,many,TRBD1,TRBV2,CASTGTGARGTGELFF,TGTGCCAGTACTGGGACAGGGGCTCGGGGCACCGGGGAGCTGTTTTTT
TRBJ2-1,many,TRBD1,TRBV2,CASSDGRGHIGEQFF,TGTGCCAGCAGTGACGGCAGGGGGCATATCGGTGAGCAGTTCTTC
TRBJ2-1,few,TRBD1,TRBV9,CASSLQGQGNEQFF,TGTGCCAGCAGCTTGCAAGGACAGGGTAATGAGCAGTTCTTC
TRBJ1-5,many,TRBD1,TRBV18,CASSSGGSNQPQHF,TGTGCCAGCTCATCAGGGGGGAGCAATCAGCCCCAGCATTTT
TRBJ2-5,few,NA,TRBV3-1,CASTTLNGPFQETQYF,TGTGCCAGCACCACCCTGAATGGACCTTTCCAAGAGACCCAGTACTTC
TRBJ1-3,many,TRBD1,TRBV4-2,CASSQDGTAGNTIYF,TGTGCCAGCAGCCAAGATGGGACAGCCGGAAACACCATATATTTT
TRBJ2-2,many,NA,TRBV7-2,CASSSMAGWNTGELFF,TGTGCCAGCAGCTCAATGGCGGGATGGAACACCGGGGAGCTGTTTTTT
TRBJ2-1,many,NA,TRBV20-1,CSARDVFGKGAYNEQFF,TGCAGTGCTAGAGATGTTTTCGGAAAAGGGGCTTACAATGAGCAGTTCTTC
TRBJ1-4,many,TRBD1,TRBV9,CASSVQGATNEKLFF,TGTGCCAGCAGCGTACAGGGGGCAACTAATGAAAAACTGTTTTTT
TRBJ2-3,many,NA,TRBV24-1,CATSDLPGGTDTQYF,TGTGCCACCAGTGATTTGCCTGGAGGTACAGATACGCAGTATTTT
TRBJ2-3,many,NA,TRBV7-9,CASSTTSSGDVDTQYF,TGTGCCAGCAGCACTACTAGCTCCGGGGATGTAGATACGCAGTATTTT
TRBJ1-5,many,NA,TRBV12-3/TRBV12-4,CASSSTDSSSQPQHF,TGTGCCAGCAGTTCCACGGACAGCTCCAGTCAGCCCCAGCATTTT
TRBJ2-2,many,NA,TRBV20-1,CSATRSGELFF,TGCAGCGCCACTCGGTCCGGGGAGCTGTTTTTT
TRBJ1-4,many,NA,TRBV5-1,CASSLDPRQATNEKLFF,TGCGCCAGCAGCTTGGACCCCCGACAGGCAACTAATGAAAAACTGTTTTTT
TRBJ2-1,many,TRBD2,TRBV7-3,CASSLNPGLADNEQFF,TGTGCCAGCAGCCTTAATCCGGGACTAGCAGACAATGAGCAGTTCTTC
TRBJ2-1,many,NA,TRBV4-1,CASSQGPGLGAHEQFF,TGCGCCAGCAGCCAGGGCCCCGGTCTCGGGGCCCATGAGCAGTTCTTC
TRBJ2-4,NA,TRBD2,TRBV27,CASSPSLGGKNIQYF,TGTGCCAGCAGTCCATCATTGGGAGGGAAAAACATTCAGTACTTC
TRBJ1-5,many,NA,TRBV6-6,CASGLNNQPQHF,TGTGCCAGCGGGCTAAATAATCAGCCCCAGCATTTT
TRBJ1-1,many,NA,TRBV6-1,CASSRHQMNTEAFF,TGTGCCAGCAGTCGACACCAAATGAACACTGAAGCTTTCTTT
TRBJ1-5,many,NA,TRBV20-1,CSARWGNQPQHF,TGCAGTGCTAGATGGGGGAATCAGCCCCAGCATTTT
TRBJ2-3,NA,TRBD1,TRBV5-1,CASSNLGQGADTQYF,TGCGCCAGCAGCAACCTCGGACAGGGTGCAGATACGCAGTATTTT
TRBJ2-3,few,NA,TRBV4-1,CASSQAFRSSGSTDTQYF,TGCGCCAGCAGCCAAGCTTTTAGGTCTAGTGGGAGCACAGATACGCAGTATTTT
TRBJ1-2,many,NA,TRBV29-1,CSVWGWDGYTF,TGCAGCGTTTGGGGTTGGGACGGCTACACCTTC
TRBJ1-5,few,NA,TRBV19,CASSGLLDTRKPQHF,TGTGCCAGTAGCGGGTTACTGGACACGAGGAAGCCCCAGCATTTT
TRBJ2-7,many,TRBD2,TRBV6-5,CASSYPGLAGVREQYF,TGTGCCAGCAGTTATCCTGGACTAGCGGGAGTACGGGAGCAGTACTTC
TRBJ1-1,many,NA,TRBV7-9,CALDRGNTEAFF,TGTGCCTTAGATAGGGGCAACACTGAAGCTTTCTTT
TRBJ1-1,NA,TRBD1,TRBV5-5,CASSGRQGMNTEAFF,TGTGCCAGCAGCGGCAGACAGGGGATGAACACTGAAGCTTTCTTT
TRBJ2-5,many,TRBD2,TRBV3-1,CASSQELAGGGLRETQYF,TGTGCCAGCAGCCAAGAGTTAGCGGGGGGGGGACTAAGAGAGACCCAGTACTTC
TRBJ1-6,many,TRBD1,TRBV3-1,CASSHGTGHRGAPLHF,TGTGCCAGCAGCCACGGGACAGGTCACCGAGGTGCACCCCTCCACTTT
TRBJ1-1,many,TRBD1,TRBV18,CASSPPGGQGNTEAFF,TGTGCCAGCTCACCACCGGGGGGACAGGGAAACACTGAAGCTTTCTTT
TRBJ2-7,many,TRBD2,TRBV28,CASSSVGSGRYEQYF,TGTGCCAGCAGTTCGGTCGGTAGCGGGAGGTACGAGCAGTACTTC
TRBJ2-1,NA,NA,TRBV20-1,CSAREDEEFF,TGCAGTGCTAGAGAGGATGAGGAGTTCTTC
TRBJ1-4,many,NA,TRBV12-3/TRBV12-4,CASSGATNEKLFF,TGTGCCAGCAGCGGGGCGACGAATGAAAAACTGTTTTTT
TRBJ2-5,NA,NA,TRBV6-5,CASSYLGNQETQYF,TGTGCCAGCAGTTACTTGGGGAACCAAGAGACCCAGTACTTC
TRBJ2-7,many,NA,TRBV4-1,CASSQAPNYEQYF,TGCGCCAGCAGCCAAGCTCCCAACTACGAGCAGTACTTC
TRBJ2-5,many,NA,TRBV11-3,CASRGAEETQYF,TGTGCCAGCAGGGGGGCCGAGGAGACCCAGTACTTC
TRBJ2-1,many,TRBD1,TRBV29-1,CSVERTGGPTSSYNEQFF,TGCAGCGTTGAAAGGACAGGGGGTCCCACTAGCTCCTACAATGAGCAGTTCTTC
TRBJ2-1,NA,TRBD2,TRBV20-1,CSASTRAGGISYNEQFF,TGCAGTGCCTCTACGAGGGCGGGAGGGATATCCTACAATGAGCAGTTCTTC
TRBJ2-7,many,TRBD1,TRBV6-6,CASSQTGGYYEQYF,TGTGCCAGCAGTCAGACAGGGGGGTACTACGAGCAGTACTTC
TRBJ2-5,many,TRBD2,TRBV20-1,CSARGQRGGVETQYF,TGCAGTGCTAGAGGACAGCGGGGGGGCGTGGAGACCCAGTACTTC